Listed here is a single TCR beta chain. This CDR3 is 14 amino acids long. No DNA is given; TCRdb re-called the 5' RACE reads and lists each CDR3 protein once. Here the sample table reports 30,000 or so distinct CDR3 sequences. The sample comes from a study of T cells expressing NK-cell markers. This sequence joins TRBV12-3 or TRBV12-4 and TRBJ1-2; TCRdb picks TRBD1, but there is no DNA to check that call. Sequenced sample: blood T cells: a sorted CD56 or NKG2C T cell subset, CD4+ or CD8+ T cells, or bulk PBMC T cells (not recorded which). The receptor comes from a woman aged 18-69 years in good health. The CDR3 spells CASSLGTVSLGYTF.